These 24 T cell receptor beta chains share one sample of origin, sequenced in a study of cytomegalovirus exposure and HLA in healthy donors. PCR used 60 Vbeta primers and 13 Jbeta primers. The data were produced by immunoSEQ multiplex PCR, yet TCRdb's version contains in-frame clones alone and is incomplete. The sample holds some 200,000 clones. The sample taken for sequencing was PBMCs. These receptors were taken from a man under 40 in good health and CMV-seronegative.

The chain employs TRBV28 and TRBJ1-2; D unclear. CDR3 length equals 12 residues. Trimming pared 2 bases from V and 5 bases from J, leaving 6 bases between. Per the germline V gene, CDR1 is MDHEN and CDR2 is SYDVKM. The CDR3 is CASSLGVYGYTF. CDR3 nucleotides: TGTGCCAGCAGTTTAGGAGTTTATGGCTACACCTTC.

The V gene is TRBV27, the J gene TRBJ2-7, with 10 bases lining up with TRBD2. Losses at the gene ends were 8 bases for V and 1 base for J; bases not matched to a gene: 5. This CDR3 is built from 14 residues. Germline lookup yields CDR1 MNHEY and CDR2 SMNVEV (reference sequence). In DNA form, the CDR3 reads TGTGCCAGCCACCATAGCGGGGGGTCCTACGAGCAGTACTTC. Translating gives CASHHSGGSYEQYF.

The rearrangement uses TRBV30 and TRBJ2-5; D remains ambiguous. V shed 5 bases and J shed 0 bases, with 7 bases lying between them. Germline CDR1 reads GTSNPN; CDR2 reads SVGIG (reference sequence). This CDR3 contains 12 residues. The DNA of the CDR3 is TGTGCCTGGGCAGCGAACCAAGAGACCCAGTACTTC. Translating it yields CAWAANQETQYF.

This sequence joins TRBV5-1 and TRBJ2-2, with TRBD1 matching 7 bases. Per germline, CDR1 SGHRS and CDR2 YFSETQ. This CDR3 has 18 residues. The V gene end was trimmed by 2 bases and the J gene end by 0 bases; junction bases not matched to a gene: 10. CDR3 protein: CASSFGRTGLANTGELFF. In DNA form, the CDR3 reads TGCGCCAGCAGCTTCGGGCGGACAGGCCTTGCGAACACCGGGGAGCTGTTTTTT.

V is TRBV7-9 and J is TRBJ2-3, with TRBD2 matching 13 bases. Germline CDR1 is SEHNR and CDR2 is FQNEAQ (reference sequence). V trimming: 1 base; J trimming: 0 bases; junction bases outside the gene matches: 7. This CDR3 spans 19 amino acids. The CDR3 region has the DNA TGTGCCAGCAGCTTAGGGAGGACTAGCGGGGGTTCTAGCACAGATACGCAGTATTTT. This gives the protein CASSLGRTSGGSSTDTQYF.

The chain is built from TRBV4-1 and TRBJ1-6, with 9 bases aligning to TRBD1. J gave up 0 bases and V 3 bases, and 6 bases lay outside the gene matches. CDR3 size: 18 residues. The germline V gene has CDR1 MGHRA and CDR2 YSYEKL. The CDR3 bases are TGCGCCAGCAGCCAGGAAGGACAGGGGAGCTCCTATAATTCACCCCTCCACTTT. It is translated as CASSQEGQGSSYNSPLHF.

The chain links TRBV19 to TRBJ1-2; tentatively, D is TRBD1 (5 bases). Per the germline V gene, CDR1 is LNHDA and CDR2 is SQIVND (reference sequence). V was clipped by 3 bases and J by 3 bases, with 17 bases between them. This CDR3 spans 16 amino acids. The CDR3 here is CASSIPRLGRDYGYTF. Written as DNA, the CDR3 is TGTGCCAGTAGTATCCCCCGACTGGGGCGAGACTATGGCTACACCTTC.

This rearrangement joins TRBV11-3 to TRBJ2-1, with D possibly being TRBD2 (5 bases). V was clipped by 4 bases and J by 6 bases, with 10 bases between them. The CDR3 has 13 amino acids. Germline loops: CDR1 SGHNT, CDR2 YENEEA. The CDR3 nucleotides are TGTGCCAGCAGCTCCGCTAGCATCAATGAGCAGTTCTTC. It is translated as CASSSASINEQFF. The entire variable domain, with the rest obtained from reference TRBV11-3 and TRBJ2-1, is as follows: EAGVVQSPRYKIIEKKQPVAFWCNPISGHNTLYWYLQNLGQGPELLIRYENEEAVDDSQLPKDRFSAERLKGVDSTLKIQPAELGDSAVYLCASSSASINEQFFGPGTRLTVL.

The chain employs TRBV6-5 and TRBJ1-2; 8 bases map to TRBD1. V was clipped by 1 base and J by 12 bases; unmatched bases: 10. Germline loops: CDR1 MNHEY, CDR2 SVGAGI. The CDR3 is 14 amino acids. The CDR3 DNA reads TGTGCCAGCAGTTACTTGGCAGGGGGCGTTCAGGACACCTTC. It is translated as CASSYLAGGVQDTF.

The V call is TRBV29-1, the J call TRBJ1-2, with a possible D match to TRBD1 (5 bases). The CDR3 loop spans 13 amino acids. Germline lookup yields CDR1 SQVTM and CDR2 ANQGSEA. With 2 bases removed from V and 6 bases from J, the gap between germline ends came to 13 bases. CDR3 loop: CSVERVRDDGYTF. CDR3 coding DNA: TGCAGCGTTGAAAGGGTCAGGGATGATGGCTACACCTTC.

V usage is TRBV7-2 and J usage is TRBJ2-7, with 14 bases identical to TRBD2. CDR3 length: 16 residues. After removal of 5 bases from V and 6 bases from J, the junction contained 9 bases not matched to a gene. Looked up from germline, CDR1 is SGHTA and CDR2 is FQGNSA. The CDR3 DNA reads TGTGCCAGCAGCCAACAGACTAGCGGGGGGGCTCGCGAGCAGTACTTC. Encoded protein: CASSQQTSGGAREQYF.

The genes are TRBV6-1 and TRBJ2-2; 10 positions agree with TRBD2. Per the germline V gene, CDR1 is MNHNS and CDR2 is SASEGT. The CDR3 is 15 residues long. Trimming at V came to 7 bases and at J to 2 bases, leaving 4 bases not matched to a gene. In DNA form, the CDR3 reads TGTGCCAGCACAAGGACTAGCGGTAACACCGGGGAGCTGTTTTTT. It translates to CASTRTSGNTGELFF.

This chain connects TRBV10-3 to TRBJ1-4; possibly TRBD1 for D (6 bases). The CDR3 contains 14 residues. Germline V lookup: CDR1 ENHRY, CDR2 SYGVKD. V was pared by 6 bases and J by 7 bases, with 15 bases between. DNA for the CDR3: TGTGCCATCAGGGACAGTATGGAACCTGAAAAACTGTTTTTT. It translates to CAIRDSMEPEKLFF.

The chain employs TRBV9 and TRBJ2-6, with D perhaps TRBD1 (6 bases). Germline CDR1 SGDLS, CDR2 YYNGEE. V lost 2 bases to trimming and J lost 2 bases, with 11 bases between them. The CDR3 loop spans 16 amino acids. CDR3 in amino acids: CASSVEYRAGANVLTF. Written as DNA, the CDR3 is TGTGCCAGCAGCGTTGAGTACAGGGCTGGGGCCAACGTCCTGACTTTC.

CDR3 amino acids: CASRAGTRPTYEQYF. As DNA, the CDR3 is TGTGCCAGCAGGGCCGGGACTAGGCCGACCTACGAGCAGTACTTC. The rearrangement joins TRBV11-2 to TRBJ2-7; 8 positions match TRBD2. Germline CDR1 and CDR2: SGHAT and FQNNGV. This CDR3 comprises 15 residues. The V and J ends lost 6 bases and 2 bases, in that order; junction bases with no gene match: 9.

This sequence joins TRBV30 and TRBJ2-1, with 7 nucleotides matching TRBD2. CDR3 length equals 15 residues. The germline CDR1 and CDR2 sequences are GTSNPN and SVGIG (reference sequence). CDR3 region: CAISRGGRSYNEQFF. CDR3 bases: TGTGCTATCTCCCGGGGAGGGCGGTCCTACAATGAGCAGTTCTTC.

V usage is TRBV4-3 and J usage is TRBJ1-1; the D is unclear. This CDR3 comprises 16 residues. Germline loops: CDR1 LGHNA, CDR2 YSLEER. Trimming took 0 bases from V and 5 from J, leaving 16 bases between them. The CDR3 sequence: CASSQEWEGLETEAFF. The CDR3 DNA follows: TGCGCCAGCAGCCAAGAGTGGGAGGGTTTGGAAACTGAAGCTTTCTTT.

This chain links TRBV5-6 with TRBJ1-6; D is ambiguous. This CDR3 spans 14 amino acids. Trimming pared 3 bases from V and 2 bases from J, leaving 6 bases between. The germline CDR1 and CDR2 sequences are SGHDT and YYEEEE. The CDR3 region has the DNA TGTGCCAGCAGCTCTCGGGCCTATAATTCACCCCTCCACTTT. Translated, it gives CASSSRAYNSPLHF.

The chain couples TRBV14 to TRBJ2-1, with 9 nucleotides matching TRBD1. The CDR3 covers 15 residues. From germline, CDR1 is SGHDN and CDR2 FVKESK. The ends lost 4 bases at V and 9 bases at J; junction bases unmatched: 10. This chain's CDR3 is CASSPFRTGESEQFF. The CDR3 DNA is TGTGCCAGCAGCCCGTTCCGGACAGGGGAAAGTGAGCAGTTCTTC.

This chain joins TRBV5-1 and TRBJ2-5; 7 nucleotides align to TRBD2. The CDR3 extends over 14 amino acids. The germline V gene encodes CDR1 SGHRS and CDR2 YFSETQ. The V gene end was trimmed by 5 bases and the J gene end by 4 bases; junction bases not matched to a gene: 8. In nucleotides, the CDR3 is TGCGCCAGCAGGAACCGGGACTACCTAGAGACCCAGTACTTC. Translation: CASRNRDYLETQYF.

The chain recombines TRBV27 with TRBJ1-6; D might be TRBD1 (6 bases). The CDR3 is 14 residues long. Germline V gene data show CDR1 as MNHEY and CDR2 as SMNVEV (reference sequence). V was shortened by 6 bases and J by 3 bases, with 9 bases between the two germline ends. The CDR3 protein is CASRVDSYNSPLHF. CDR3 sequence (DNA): TGTGCCAGCAGGGTGGACAGCTATAATTCACCCCTCCACTTT.

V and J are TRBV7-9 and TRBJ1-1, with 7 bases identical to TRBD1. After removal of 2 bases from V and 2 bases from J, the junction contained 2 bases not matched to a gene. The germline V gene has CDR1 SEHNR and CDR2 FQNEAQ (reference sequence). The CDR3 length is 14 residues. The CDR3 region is CASSLKGGNTEAFF. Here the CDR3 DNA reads TGTGCCAGCAGCTTAAAAGGGGGCAACACTGAAGCTTTCTTT.

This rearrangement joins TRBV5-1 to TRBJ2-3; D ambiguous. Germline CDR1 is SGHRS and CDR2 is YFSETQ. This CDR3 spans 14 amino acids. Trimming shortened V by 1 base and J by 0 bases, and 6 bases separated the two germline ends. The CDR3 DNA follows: TGCGCCAGCAGCTTGTTGTATAGCACAGATACGCAGTATTTT. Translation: CASSLLYSTDTQYF.

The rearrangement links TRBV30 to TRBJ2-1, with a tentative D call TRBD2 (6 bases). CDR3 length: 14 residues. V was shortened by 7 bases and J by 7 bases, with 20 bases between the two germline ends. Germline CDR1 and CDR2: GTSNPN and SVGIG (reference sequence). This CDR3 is CAYRPGEVINEQFF. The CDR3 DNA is TGTGCCTACCGGCCCGGGGAGGTAATAAATGAGCAGTTCTTC.